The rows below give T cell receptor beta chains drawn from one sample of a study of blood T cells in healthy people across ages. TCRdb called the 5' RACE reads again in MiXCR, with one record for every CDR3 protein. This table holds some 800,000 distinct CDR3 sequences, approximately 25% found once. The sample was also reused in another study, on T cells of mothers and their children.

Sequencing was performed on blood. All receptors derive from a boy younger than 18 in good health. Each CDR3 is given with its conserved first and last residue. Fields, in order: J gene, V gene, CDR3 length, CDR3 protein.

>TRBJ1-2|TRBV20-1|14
CSASGGAANYGYTF
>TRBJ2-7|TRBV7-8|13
CASSLGGATEQHF
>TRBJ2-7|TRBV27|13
CASSVGRANEQYF
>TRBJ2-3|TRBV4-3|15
CASSLRTSGADTQYF
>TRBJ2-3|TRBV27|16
CASSEGGWTGEDTQYF
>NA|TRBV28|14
CASSQTRARETQYF
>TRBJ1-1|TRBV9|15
CASSVVPGPDSEAFF
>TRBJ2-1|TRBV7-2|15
CASSVALANRIEQFF
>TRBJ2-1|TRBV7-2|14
CASSTSDSYNEQFF
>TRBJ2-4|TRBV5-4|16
CASSSGGHHPENIQYF
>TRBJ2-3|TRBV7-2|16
CASSQKVAGFTDTQYF
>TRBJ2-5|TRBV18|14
CASSPRQLQETQYF
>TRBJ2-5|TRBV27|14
CASSPRALMGTQYF
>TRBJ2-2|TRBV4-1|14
CASSQVFGPGELFF
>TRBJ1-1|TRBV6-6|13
CASSPTTSTEAFF
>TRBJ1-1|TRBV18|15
CARSPPFPTTGQAFF
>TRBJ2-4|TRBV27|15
CASRNAQVAKNIQYF
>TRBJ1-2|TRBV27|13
CASSLGHRYGYTF
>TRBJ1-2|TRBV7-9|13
CASSLTGIYGYTF
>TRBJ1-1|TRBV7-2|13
CASSLALGAEAFF
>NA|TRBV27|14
CASSFRGLEREQYF
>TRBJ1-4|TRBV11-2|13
CASSSWSVEKLFF
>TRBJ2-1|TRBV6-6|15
CASSYGALTYNEQFF
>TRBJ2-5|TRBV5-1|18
CASSLAPSGSIMEETQYF
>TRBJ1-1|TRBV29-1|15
CSVDDPGQGDTEAFF
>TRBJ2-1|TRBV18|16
CASSPLFIGGFNEQFF
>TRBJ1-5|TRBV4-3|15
CASSQGGAENQPQHF
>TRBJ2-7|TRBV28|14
CASRWTSGPYEQYF
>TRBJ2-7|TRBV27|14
CASSLSGEAYEQYF
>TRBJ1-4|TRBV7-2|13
CASSSPEGEKLFF
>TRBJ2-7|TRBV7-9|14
CASSLVGDGYEQYF
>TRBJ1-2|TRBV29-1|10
CSVEAYGYTF
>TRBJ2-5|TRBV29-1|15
CSVEPSGGNVETQYF
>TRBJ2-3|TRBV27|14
CASSLNWVRPDELF
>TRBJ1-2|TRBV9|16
CASSADGPSTTYGYTF
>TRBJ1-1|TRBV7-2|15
CASSVAGTGNTEAFF
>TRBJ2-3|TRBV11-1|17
CASSLRPRDFSTDTQYF
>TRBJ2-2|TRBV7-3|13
CASRKGNTGELFF
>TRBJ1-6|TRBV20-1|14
CSVGGGPYNSPLHF
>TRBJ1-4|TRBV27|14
CASSLLNQREKLFF
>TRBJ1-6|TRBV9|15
CASSVSVSVNSPLHF
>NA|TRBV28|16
CASSPTGTGLSYEQYF
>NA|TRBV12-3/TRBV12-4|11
CASSFSTLQFF
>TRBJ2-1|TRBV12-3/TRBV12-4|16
CASREEGQGNYNEQFF
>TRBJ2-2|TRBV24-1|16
CATSDPFQGSTGELFF
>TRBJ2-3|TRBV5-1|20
CASSLRLLLAGPFSTDTQYF
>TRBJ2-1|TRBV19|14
CASTRRNGGDEQFF
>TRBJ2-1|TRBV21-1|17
CASTAGIGSHSYNEQFF
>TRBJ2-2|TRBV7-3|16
CASSSQGSVYTGELFF
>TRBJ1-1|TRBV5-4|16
CASSSHSRGMYTEAFF
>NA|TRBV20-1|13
CSAFRAPNYEQYF
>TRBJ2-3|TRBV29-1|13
CSVEWQFTDTQYF
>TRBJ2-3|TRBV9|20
CASSVEGGLAGPKSTDTQYF
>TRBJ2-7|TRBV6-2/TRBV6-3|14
CASSYRDGTYEQYF
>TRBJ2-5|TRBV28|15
CASSLMDRVEETQYF
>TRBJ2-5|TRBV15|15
CATSRAGQGQETQYF
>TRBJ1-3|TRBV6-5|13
CASSYSIGDTIYF
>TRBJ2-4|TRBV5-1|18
CASSLTSQDRGGKNIQYF
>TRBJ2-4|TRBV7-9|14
CASSLGGTHNIQYF
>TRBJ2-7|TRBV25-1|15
CASSDTQGRAYEQYF